The TCR beta chain described here comes from a study of T cell repertoires in cytomegalovirus infection. The table lists this clonotype with many counts. Its antigen remains unknown. Germline V gives CDR1 SGHTA, CDR2 FQGNSA. The CDR3 is made up of 15 amino acids. V gave up 1 base and J gave up 4 bases, with 11 bases separating them. TCRdb re-derived calls from the reads in MiXCR, one entry per CDR3 protein. The table lists approximately 390,000 distinct CDR3 sequences, roughly a third of them singletons. This chain links TRBV7-2 with TRBJ2-1; D is unclear. The receptor was derived from a human donor in good health (CMV status not recorded). Some clones in this sample may be carry-over from other donors' samples. The source material was cultured PBMCs, sampled from culture after CMV antigen stimulation. Here the CDR3 reads CASSLEPSIYNEQFF. CDR3 in DNA: TGTGCCAGCAGCTTAGAACCCTCCATATACAATGAGCAGTTCTTC.